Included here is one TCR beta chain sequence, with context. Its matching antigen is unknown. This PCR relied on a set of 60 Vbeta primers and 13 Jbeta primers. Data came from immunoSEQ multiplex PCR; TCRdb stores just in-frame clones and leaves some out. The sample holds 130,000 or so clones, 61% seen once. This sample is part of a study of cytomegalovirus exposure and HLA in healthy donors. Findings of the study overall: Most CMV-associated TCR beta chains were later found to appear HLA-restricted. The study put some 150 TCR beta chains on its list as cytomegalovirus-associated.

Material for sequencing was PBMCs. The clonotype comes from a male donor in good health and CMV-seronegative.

In DNA form, the CDR3 reads TGTGCCAGAAGCCCACAGGACGTATTCGATGGCTACACCTTC. Translating gives CARSPQDVFDGYTF. The genes are TRBV5-3 and TRBJ1-2; D might be TRBD1 (5 bases). TRBV5-3 is an ORF; its function is uncertain. The CDR3 is made up of 14 amino acids. Trimming pared 4 bases from V and 6 bases from J, leaving 16 bases between.